This is a list of T cell receptor beta chains from one sample in a study of T cell responses to AZD1222 COVID-19 vaccine. This table comes from immunoSEQ multiplex PCR, and its TCRdb copy is limited to in-frame clones, with some not included. The sample has approximately 57,000 clones, about 86% seen once. Specimen: peripheral blood, collected on day 0 of AZD1222 vaccination. The receptors here all came from an adult in good health. CDR3s include the opening cysteine and the closing phenylalanine or tryptophan. A D gene is named only where the DNA matches it firmly.

>TRBJ1-5|TRBD1|TRBV7-2
CASSPNSAGGYSNQPQHF
TGTGCCAGCAGCCCAAATTCGGCAGGGGGGTATAGCAATCAGCCCCAGCATTTT
>TRBJ2-3|.|TRBV28
CASDSPRVTDTQYF
TGTGCCAGCGATTCTCCGCGGGTCACAGATACGCAGTATTTT
>TRBJ2-5|.|TRBV2
CASSELTGLSGTQYF
TGTGCCAGCAGTGAGCTTACAGGTCTGTCAGGGACCCAGTACTTC
>TRBJ1-1|.|TRBV30
CAWRSGSGEAFF
TGTGCCTGGCGATCAGGTTCGGGTGAAGCTTTCTTT
>TRBJ2-7|TRBD2|TRBV25-1
CASSRTSGPTYEQYF
TGTGCCAGCAGTAGGACTAGCGGGCCCACCTACGAGCAGTACTTC
>TRBJ1-1|.|TRBV6-5
CASRGPTEAFF
TGTGCCAGCAGGGGTCCCACTGAAGCTTTCTTT
>TRBJ2-3|.|TRBV6-5
CASSYSMVFTDTQYF
TGTGCCAGCAGTTACTCGATGGTATTCACAGATACGCAGTATTTT
>TRBJ2-7|.|TRBV5-1
CASSLGAGETYEQYF
TGCGCCAGCAGCTTGGGGGCAGGGGAAACCTACGAGCAGTACTTC
>TRBJ2-7|.|TRBV7-9
CASSYQDYEQYF
TGTGCCAGCAGTTACCAGGACTACGAGCAGTACTTC
>TRBJ2-1|.|TRBV7-3
CASSLTPGASYNEQFF
TGTGCCAGCAGCTTAACACCGGGGGCGTCCTACAATGAGCAGTTCTTC
>TRBJ1-2|TRBD1|TRBV19
CASREGANGYTF
TGTGCCAGTAGGGAGGGGGCGAATGGCTACACCTTC
>TRBJ1-3|.|TRBV28
CASSYGLQAGNTIYF
TGTGCCAGCAGTTACGGGCTACAGGCGGGAAACACCATATATTTT
>TRBJ2-1|TRBD2|TRBV5-5
CASSAGLAGPPYNEQFF
TGTGCCAGCAGCGCCGGACTAGCGGGACCACCCTACAATGAGCAGTTCTTC
>TRBJ2-1|.|TRBV12-5
CASGLGLEGDEQFF
TGTGCTAGTGGTTTGGGACTAGAGGGGGATGAGCAGTTCTTC
>TRBJ2-3|TRBD2|TRBV4-1
CASSHAASGYTDTQYF
TGCGCCAGCAGCCACGCTGCTAGCGGATACACAGATACGCAGTATTTT
>TRBJ1-4|.|TRBV21-1
CASSMTHRGQIDEKLFF
TGTGCCAGCAGCATGACACACAGGGGGCAGATTGATGAAAAACTGTTTTTT
>TRBJ2-2|.|TRBV28
CASSLRPWTGGELFF
TGTGCCAGCAGTTTACGTCCGTGGACTGGCGGGGAGCTGTTTTTT
>TRBJ2-2|.|TRBV5-1
CASSLAIGSNTGELFF
TGCGCCAGCAGCTTGGCGATTGGTTCAAACACCGGGGAGCTGTTTTTT
>TRBJ2-7|TRBD2|TRBV19
CASTRREGAGEQYF
TGTGCCAGTACAAGGCGGGAGGGAGCGGGGGAGCAGTACTTC
>TRBJ2-7|TRBD2|TRBV7-2
CASSSGLAGVIYEQYF
TGTGCCAGCAGCTCCGGACTAGCGGGAGTCATCTACGAGCAGTACTTC